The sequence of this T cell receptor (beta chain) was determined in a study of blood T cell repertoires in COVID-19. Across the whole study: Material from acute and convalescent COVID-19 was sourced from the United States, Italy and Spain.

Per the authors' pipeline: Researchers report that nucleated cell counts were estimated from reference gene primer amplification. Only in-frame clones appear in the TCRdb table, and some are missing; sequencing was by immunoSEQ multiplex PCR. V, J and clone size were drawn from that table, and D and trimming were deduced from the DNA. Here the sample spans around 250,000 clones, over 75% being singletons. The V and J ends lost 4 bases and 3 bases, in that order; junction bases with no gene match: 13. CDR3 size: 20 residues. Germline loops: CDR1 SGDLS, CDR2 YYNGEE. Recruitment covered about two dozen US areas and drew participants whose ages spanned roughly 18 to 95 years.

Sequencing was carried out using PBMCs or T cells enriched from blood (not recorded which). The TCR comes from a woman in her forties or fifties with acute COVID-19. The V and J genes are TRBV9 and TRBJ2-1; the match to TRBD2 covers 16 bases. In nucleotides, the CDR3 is TGTGCCAGCAGCCTCCCCTGGGGGACTAGCGGGGGGGAGGACTACAATGAGCAGTTCTTC. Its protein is CASSLPWGTSGGEDYNEQFF.